The 23 T cell receptor beta chains below come from one sample, sequenced in a study of blood T cell repertoires in COVID-19. The repertoire was sequenced with immunoSEQ multiplex PCR; TCRdb's copy has only in-frame clones and lacks some. The table has tens of thousands of clones, 70% to 85% seen once. The sample taken for sequencing was peripheral blood. The receptors shown here come from a man aged 80 or over with active COVID-19.

The chain couples TRBV27 to TRBJ1-1; 9 bases align to TRBD1. V shed 3 bases, J shed 7 bases, and the junction held 15 bases outside the gene matches. Looked up from germline, CDR1 is MNHEY and CDR2 is SMNVEV (reference sequence). The CDR3 is 17 amino acids. CDR3 bases: TGTGCCAGCAGTTTTTCGGTTGTTGTCGGGACAGGGTTTGAAGCTTTCTTT. Translated, it gives CASSFSVVVGTGFEAFF.

This rearrangement joins TRBV24-1 to TRBJ1-5, with 8 bases matching TRBD1. The CDR3 sequence is 16 residues long. Germline V lookup: CDR1 KGHDR, CDR2 SFDVKD. J lost 1 base, V lost 7 bases, and 8 bases had no gene match. CDR3 sequence: CATRDSGGESNQPQHF. DNA of the CDR3: TGTGCCACCAGAGACTCAGGGGGCGAGAGCAATCAGCCCCAGCATTTT.

The chain is built from TRBV7-2 and TRBJ1-1, with D possibly matching TRBD1 (5 bases). With 6 bases removed from V and 6 bases from J, the gap between germline ends came to 11 bases. The CDR3 loop spans 12 amino acids. CDR1 and CDR2 (germline): SGHTA, FQGNSA. The CDR3 nucleotides read TGTGCCAGCAGGACAGTGGGTCCTGAAGCTTTCTTT. Translation: CASRTVGPEAFF. Full variable domain (missing parts from reference TRBV7-2 and TRBJ1-1): GAGVSQSPSNKVTEKGKDVELRCDPISGHTALYWYRQSLGQGLEFLIYFQGNSAPDKSGLPSDRFSAERTGGSVSTLTIQRTQQEDSAVYLCASRTVGPEAFFGQGTRLTVV.

The chain recombines TRBV3-1 (or the pseudogene TRBV3-2) with TRBJ1-5; no firm D call. V lost 0 bases, J lost 4 bases, and 16 bases lay in between. This CDR3 region has 17 residues. Germline V gives CDR1 LGHDT, CDR2 YNNKEL (reference sequence). The CDR3 DNA follows: TGTGCCAGCAGCCAAGATTCGGCGGGATACGGTAATCAGCCCCAGCATTTT. This translates into CASSQDSAGYGNQPQHF.

The chain combines TRBV5-4 with TRBJ2-3; 9 nucleotides agree with TRBD2. Germline V lookup: CDR1 SGHNT, CDR2 YYREEE (reference sequence). J gave up 3 bases and V 5 bases, and 7 bases lay outside the gene matches. CDR3 length: 15 amino acids. CDR3 DNA sequence: TGTGCCAGCAGTTTGTCTAGCGGGGTAACAGATACGCAGTATTTT. Its translation: CASSLSSGVTDTQYF. The whole variable domain, filled in from reference TRBV5-4 and TRBJ2-3, reads ETGVTQSPTHLIKTRGQQVTLRCSSQSGHNTVSWYQQALGQGPQFIFQYYREEENGRGNFPPRFSGLQFPNYSSELNVNALELDDSALYLCASSLSSGVTDTQYFGPGTRLTVL.

V usage is TRBV2 and J usage is TRBJ1-4, with D possibly being TRBD1 (6 bases). The CDR3 contains 15 residues. V dropped 5 bases and J dropped 0 bases, with 10 bases sitting between them. Germline lookup yields CDR1 SNHLY and CDR2 FYNNEI. DNA for the CDR3: TGTGCCAGCAGTCGGGACACGACAACTAATGAAAAACTGTTTTTT. It is translated as CASSRDTTTNEKLFF.

J is TRBJ2-5 and V is TRBV9; D is undetermined. This CDR3 spans 11 amino acids. Trimming left V 4 bases short and J 5 bases short, with 6 bases between. The V gene's germline CDR1 is SGDLS and CDR2 YYNGEE. In DNA, the CDR3 is TGTGCCAGCAGCTCACTCGAGACCCAGTACTTC. Translated: CASSSLETQYF.

In DNA, the CDR3 is TGTGCCAGCAGAGAAAAGACAGGGGGAGAGACCCAGTACTTC. It specifies CASREKTGGETQYF. The V gene is TRBV2, the J gene TRBJ2-5; 9 bases line up with TRBD1. CDR3 length equals 14 residues. Trimming removed 6 bases from V and 4 bases from J; junction bases left unmatched: 6. Germline V gives CDR1 SNHLY, CDR2 FYNNEI.

The rearrangement links TRBV15 to TRBJ2-1; TRBD2 agrees at 8 bases. The V segment lost 5 bases and the J segment 1 base; nucleotides outside the gene matches: 7. The CDR3 consists of 16 residues. The germline V gene encodes CDR1 LNHNV and CDR2 YYDKDF (reference sequence). The CDR3 is CATSPRGGQSYNEQFF. The CDR3 coding sequence is TGTGCCACCAGCCCCCGGGGGGGCCAGTCCTACAATGAGCAGTTCTTC.

This clone was counted between two and nine times. The genes are TRBV28 and TRBJ2-2; tentatively, D is TRBD1 (6 bases). Trimming pared 5 bases from V and 5 bases from J, leaving 9 bases between. Per germline, CDR1 MDHEN and CDR2 SYDVKM. The CDR3 length is 13 residues. CDR3 region: CASSPTGTGELFF. In DNA form, the CDR3 reads TGTGCCAGCAGTCCTACAGGGACCGGGGAGCTGTTTTTT.

The chain links TRBV28 to TRBJ2-1; weak D call: TRBD2 (5 bases). This CDR3 is built from 16 residues. Between the trimmed V and J ends, which lost 3 bases and 0 bases, there was a span of 12 bases. CDR1 is MDHEN and CDR2 is SYDVKM in the germline V gene. CDR3 nucleotides: TGTGCCAGCAGTTTGGTAGCGTCGATCTCCTACAATGAGCAGTTCTTC. Translating gives CASSLVASISYNEQFF. Supplemented by reference TRBV28 and TRBJ2-1, the full variable domain reads DVKVTQSSRYLVKRTGEKVFLECVQDMDHENMFWYRQDPGLGLRLIYFSYDVKMKEKGDIPEGYSVSREKKERFSLILESASTNQTSMYLCASSLVASISYNEQFFGPGTRLTVL.

The rearrangement joins TRBV6-4 to TRBJ2-1, with D unresolved. The germline V gene encodes CDR1 MRHNA and CDR2 SNTAGT. CDR3 size: 15 residues. The V end lost 7 bases, the J end lost 2 bases, and 15 bases lay between the germline ends. Written as DNA, the CDR3 is TGTGCCAGCACCTTAGACTTCCCACCCTACAATGAGCAGTTCTTC. This sequence encodes CASTLDFPPYNEQFF.

This chain links TRBV24-1 with TRBJ2-7; 15 nucleotides line up with TRBD2. The CDR3 has 17 residues. After removal of 4 bases from V and 1 base from J, the junction contained 4 bases not matched to a gene. CDR1 is KGHDR and CDR2 is SFDVKD in the germline V gene. CDR3 bases: TGTGCCACCAGTGACCACGGGACTAGCGGGAGGTCCTACGAGCAGTACTTC. Translating gives CATSDHGTSGRSYEQYF.

The chain joins TRBV3-1 (or the pseudogene TRBV3-2) to TRBJ2-2, with 14 bases aligning to TRBD2. The CDR3 extends over 16 amino acids. CDR1 is LGHDT and CDR2 is YNNKEL in the germline V gene (reference sequence). Trimming at V came to 7 bases and at J to 4 bases, leaving 5 bases not matched to a gene. CDR3 residues: CASTTGLAGGTGELFF. CDR3 coding DNA: TGTGCCAGCACTACAGGACTAGCGGGAGGCACCGGGGAGCTGTTTTTT.

V and J are TRBV2 and TRBJ2-7; TRBD1 is a possible D gene (6 bases). CDR3 length: 13 amino acids. CDR1 SNHLY and CDR2 FYNNEI come from the germline V gene. Trimming cost V 5 bases and J 5 bases, with 13 bases left between them. CDR3 residues: CASSIDRFDEQYF. In DNA form, the CDR3 reads TGTGCCAGCAGTATCGACAGGTTCGACGAGCAGTACTTC.

V is TRBV6-5 and J is TRBJ1-1; D possibly corresponds to TRBD1 (5 bases). Germline CDR1 is MNHEY and CDR2 is SVGAGI. The CDR3 length is 15 residues. The V and J ends lost 6 bases and 5 bases respectively, with 19 bases between them. CDR3 sequence: CASSSFTGGGTEAFF. The CDR3 DNA reads as TGTGCCAGCAGCTCATTCACAGGCGGGGGGACTGAAGCTTTCTTT.

This clone is a singleton in its sample. The CDR3 DNA is TGTGCCAGCAGTTATCCAGCGGGAGGGCATACCGGGGAGCTGTTTTTT. Encoded protein: CASSYPAGGHTGELFF. The chain carries TRBV6-5 and TRBJ2-2; 10 bases are a match to TRBD2. After removal of 3 bases from V and 5 bases from J, the junction contained 6 bases not matched to a gene. Looked up from germline, CDR1 is MNHEY and CDR2 is SVGAGI. The CDR3 is 16 residues long.

The rearrangement uses TRBV20-1 and TRBJ1-2; D is uncertain. Germline V lookup: CDR1 DFQATT, CDR2 SNEGSKA (reference sequence). V lost 3 bases, J lost 0 bases, and 11 bases lay in between. The CDR3 consists of 14 residues. As DNA, the CDR3 is TGCAGTGCTAGTAATCCGGTAGCTAACTATGGCTACACCTTC. This sequence encodes CSASNPVANYGYTF.

This chain uses TRBV7-2 with TRBJ2-3, with 9 bases matching TRBD2. Germline CDR1 SGHTA, CDR2 FQGNSA. V lost 5 bases to trimming and J lost 4 bases; unmatched junction nucleotides: 13. The CDR3 runs to 17 residues. CDR3: CASSPLAGVREADTQYF. The CDR3 region has the DNA TGTGCCAGCAGCCCGTTAGCGGGGGTCCGGGAGGCAGATACGCAGTATTTT.

V and J are TRBV9 and TRBJ1-3, with 8 nucleotides matching TRBD1. Germline-derived CDR1 and CDR2 are SGDLS and YYNGEE. CDR3 length equals 15 residues. V gave up 4 bases and J gave up 0 bases; unmatched junction bases: 3. The CDR3: CASSPQGASGNTIYF. DNA for the CDR3: TGTGCCAGCAGCCCGCAGGGGGCCTCTGGAAACACCATATATTTT. The full variable domain, in which reference TRBV9 and TRBJ1-3 provide the parts outside the CDR3, is DSGVTQTPKHLITATGQRVTLRCSPRSGDLSVYWYQQSLDQGLQFLIQYYNGEERAKGNILERFSAQQFPDLHSELNLSSLELGDSALYFCASSPQGASGNTIYFGEGSWLTVV.

The table lists this clone with a few counts. This chain connects TRBV20-1 to TRBJ2-3; 9 nucleotides line up with TRBD2. V was pared by 3 bases and J by 5 bases, with 6 bases of the junction left unmatched. The CDR3 has 14 amino acids. Looked up from germline, CDR1 is DFQATT and CDR2 is SNEGSKA (reference sequence). This CDR3 is CSASGGRARDTQYF. The CDR3 DNA follows: TGCAGTGCTAGTGGCGGGAGGGCCAGAGATACGCAGTATTTT.

This clone was observed a few times. The V and J genes are TRBV4-1 and TRBJ1-2; a weak D match, TRBD1 (6 bases). Germline V lookup: CDR1 MGHRA, CDR2 YSYEKL. The CDR3 extends over 16 amino acids. Trimming stripped 0 bases from V and 4 bases from J, with 15 bases between. In nucleotides, the CDR3 is TGCGCCAGCAGCCAAGATGGGGGGGGGACAAGCTATGGCTACACCTTC. Translated, it gives CASSQDGGGTSYGYTF.

The chain uses TRBV9 and TRBJ2-6; D might be TRBD2 (6 bases). This CDR3 region has 14 residues. V was trimmed by 2 bases and J by 12 bases, leaving 15 bases between them. From germline, CDR1 is SGDLS and CDR2 YYNGEE. This CDR3 reads CASSVGTPPPVLTF. The CDR3 coding sequence is TGTGCCAGCAGCGTCGGGACTCCCCCTCCCGTCCTGACTTTC.